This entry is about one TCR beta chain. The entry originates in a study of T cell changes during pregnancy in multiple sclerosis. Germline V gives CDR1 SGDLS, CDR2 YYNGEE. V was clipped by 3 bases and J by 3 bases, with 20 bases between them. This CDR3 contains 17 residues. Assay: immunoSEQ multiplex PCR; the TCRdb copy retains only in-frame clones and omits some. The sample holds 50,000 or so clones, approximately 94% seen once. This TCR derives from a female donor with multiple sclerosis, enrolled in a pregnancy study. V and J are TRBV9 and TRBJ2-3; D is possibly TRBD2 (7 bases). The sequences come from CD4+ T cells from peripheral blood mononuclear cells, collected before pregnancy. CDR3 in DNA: TGTGCCAGCAGCGAGGGGAGGGGGACTGGAAGTACAGATACGCAGTATTTT. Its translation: CASSEGRGTGSTDTQYF.